A single sample gave rise to the 11 T cell receptor beta chains below, sequenced in a study of T cells in Graves' hyperthyroidism and ophthalmopathy. Researchers amplified the TCR beta CDR3 regions from RNA transcripts. TCR CDR3 underwent first-round RT-PCR with the HTBI primer set. TCRdb called the multiplex PCR reads again in MiXCR, with one record for every CDR3 protein. The sample lists 490,000 or so distinct CDR3 sequences; about 22% were seen once. Sequenced input: blood. These receptors originate from a woman in her seventies with Graves' ophthalmopathy.

This clonotype was found many times. The chain couples TRBV28 to TRBJ2-1, with D unclear. Looked up from germline, CDR1 is MDHEN and CDR2 is SYDVKM. Trimming took off 6 bases at V and 0 bases at J, with 12 bases between the two ends. This CDR3 comprises 15 residues. Here the CDR3 reads CASRPRANSYNEQFF. The CDR3 DNA follows: TGTGCCAGCAGGCCCCGGGCCAACTCCTACAATGAGCAGTTCTTC.

This clonotype occurred many times. The CDR3 nucleotides are TGTGCCAGCAGCTTAGGACAATACCCCTACAATGAGCAGTTCTTC. Residues: CASSLGQYPYNEQFF. This chain joins TRBV11-2 and TRBJ2-1; no clear D gene. With 1 base removed from V and 2 bases from J, the gap between germline ends came to 9 bases. CDR1 is SGHAT and CDR2 is FQNNGV in the germline V gene. This CDR3 is 15 amino acids long.

This clonotype was picked up a small number of times. V usage is TRBV6-5 and J usage is TRBJ1-2; D is ambiguous. Trimming stripped 0 bases from V and 8 bases from J, with 13 bases between. The V gene's germline CDR1 is MNHEY and CDR2 SVGAGI. CDR3 size: 14 residues. This CDR3 is CASSYSRSDEGYTF. The DNA for the CDR3 is TGTGCCAGCAGTTACTCGAGGTCGGATGAGGGCTACACCTTC.

With regard to this clonotype: A junction end diverges from the germline sequence, so it may reflect a read error. The gene calls are TRBV5-1 and TRBJ2-1; TRBD1 aligns across 7 bases. The CDR3 runs 13 residues. Germline V CDR1 and CDR2: SGHRS, YFSETQ. As DNA, the CDR3 is TGCGCCAGCAGCTCCGGTACAGGGGATGAGCAGCTCTTC. Translated: CASSSGTGDEQLF.

The chain links TRBV29-1 to TRBJ2-7, with 11 bases identical to TRBD1. The V gene end was trimmed by 6 bases and the J gene end by 4 bases; junction bases not matched to a gene: 11. This CDR3 contains 15 residues. Germline V gives CDR1 SQVTM, CDR2 ANQGSEA. The CDR3 sequence: CSVGGQGESPYEQYF. The CDR3 DNA reads as TGCAGCGTGGGGGGACAGGGGGAATCCCCTTACGAGCAGTACTTC.

The chain couples TRBV7-8 to TRBJ2-5; TRBD2 matches 8 bases. The V gene's germline CDR1 is SGHVS and CDR2 FQNEAQ. The CDR3 sequence is 15 residues long. Trimming at V came to 0 bases and at J to 5 bases, leaving 5 bases not matched to a gene. CDR3 residues: CASSLAGRARETQYF. DNA of the CDR3: TGTGCCAGCAGCTTAGCCGGGAGGGCCCGGGAGACCCAGTACTTC. The full variable domain, rest sourced from reference TRBV7-8 and TRBJ2-5, is GAGVSQSPRYKVAKRGQDVALRCDPISGHVSLFWYQQALGQGPEFLTYFQNEAQLDKSGLPSDRFFAERPEGSVSTLKIQRTQQEDSAVYLCASSLAGRARETQYFGPGTRLLVL.

This clonotype appeared many times. The chain combines TRBV2 with TRBJ1-2; D unresolved. With 4 bases removed from V and 7 bases from J, the gap between germline ends came to 10 bases. The CDR3 covers 12 residues. Germline V lookup: CDR1 SNHLY, CDR2 FYNNEI. CDR3 in DNA: TGTGCCAGCAGTGGGGAGTCTTTTGGCTACACCTTC. It is translated as CASSGESFGYTF.

This clonotype was seen at least ten times. The chain is built from TRBV29-1 and TRBJ2-7, with unresolved D. This CDR3 is built from 13 residues. V was pared by 4 bases and J by 0 bases, with 10 bases between. Germline CDR1 SQVTM, CDR2 ANQGSEA. CDR3 nucleotides: TGCAGCGTTGGTCAGGTTCCCTCCTACGAGCAGTACTTC. Encoded protein: CSVGQVPSYEQYF.

The V gene is TRBV5-1, the J gene TRBJ2-1, with a weak D call TRBD1 (6 bases). V shed 3 bases and J shed 0 bases, with 13 bases lying between them. Germline V gives CDR1 SGHRS, CDR2 YFSETQ. This CDR3 region has 16 residues. The CDR3 spells CASSSPQGRSYNEQFF. CDR3 coding DNA: TGCGCCAGCAGCTCTCCTCAGGGGCGCTCCTACAATGAGCAGTTCTTC.

This clonotype came up many times. The rearrangement links TRBV12-3 or TRBV12-4 to TRBJ1-1; D is unclear. CDR3 length: 11 amino acids. V was trimmed by 6 bases and J by 8 bases, leaving 10 bases between them. In DNA form, the CDR3 reads TGTGCCAGCAGCCCCGCGGTGGAAGCTTTCTTT. Its protein product is CASSPAVEAFF.

In regard to this clonotype: A much larger clone differs from this one at a single base, so this may be a read error. The chain uses TRBV12-3 or TRBV12-4 and TRBJ1-5; D remains unclear. V lost 5 bases and J 5 bases, leaving 13 bases between the germline ends. This CDR3 region has 14 residues. The CDR3 here is CASSDIGRDQPQHF. DNA for the CDR3: TGTGCCAGCAGTGACATAGGGCGGGATCAGCCCCAGCATTTT.